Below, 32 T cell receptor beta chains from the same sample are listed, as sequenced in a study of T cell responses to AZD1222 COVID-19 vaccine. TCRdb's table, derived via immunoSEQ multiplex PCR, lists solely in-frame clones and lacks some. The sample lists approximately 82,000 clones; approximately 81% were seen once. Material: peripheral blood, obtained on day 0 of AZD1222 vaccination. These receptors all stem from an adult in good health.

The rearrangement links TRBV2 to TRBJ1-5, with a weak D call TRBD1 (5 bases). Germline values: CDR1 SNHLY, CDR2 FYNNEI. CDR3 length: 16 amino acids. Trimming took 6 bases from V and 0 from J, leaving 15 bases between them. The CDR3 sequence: CASRAGAGYSNQPQHF. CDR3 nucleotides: TGTGCCAGCAGGGCTGGGGCGGGATATAGCAATCAGCCCCAGCATTTT. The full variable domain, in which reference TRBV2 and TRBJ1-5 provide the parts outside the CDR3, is EPEVTQTPSHQVTQMGQEVILRCVPISNHLYFYWYRQILGQKVEFLVSFYNNEISEKSEIFDDQFSVERPDGSNFTLKIRSTKLEDSAMYFCASRAGAGYSNQPQHFGDGTRLSIL.

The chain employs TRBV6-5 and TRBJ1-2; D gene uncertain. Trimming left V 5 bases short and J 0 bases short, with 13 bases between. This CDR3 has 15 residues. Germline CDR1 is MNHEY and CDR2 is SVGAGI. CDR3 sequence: CASSTFSSSNYGYTF. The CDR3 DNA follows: TGTGCCAGCAGTACCTTCTCTTCATCTAACTATGGCTACACCTTC.

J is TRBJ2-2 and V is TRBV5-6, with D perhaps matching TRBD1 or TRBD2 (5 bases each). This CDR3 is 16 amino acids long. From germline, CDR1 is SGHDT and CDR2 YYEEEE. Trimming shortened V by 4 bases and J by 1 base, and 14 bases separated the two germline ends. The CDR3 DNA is TGTGCCAGCAGCGGGGTGCAGGGACGGAACACCGGGGAGCTGTTTTTT. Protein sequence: CASSGVQGRNTGELFF. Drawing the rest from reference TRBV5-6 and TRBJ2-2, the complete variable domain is DAGVTQSPTHLIKTRGQQVTLRCSPKSGHDTVSWYQQALGQGPQFIFQYYEEEERQRGNFPDRFSGHQFPNYSSELNVNALLLGDSALYLCASSGVQGRNTGELFFGEGSRLTVL.

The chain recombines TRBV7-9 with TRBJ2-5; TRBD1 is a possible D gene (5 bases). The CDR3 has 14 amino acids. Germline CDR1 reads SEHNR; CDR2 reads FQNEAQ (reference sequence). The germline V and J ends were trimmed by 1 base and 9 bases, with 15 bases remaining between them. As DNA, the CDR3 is TGTGCCAGCAGCTTAGAGCGACACGTAGGGGCCCAGTACTTC. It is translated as CASSLERHVGAQYF.

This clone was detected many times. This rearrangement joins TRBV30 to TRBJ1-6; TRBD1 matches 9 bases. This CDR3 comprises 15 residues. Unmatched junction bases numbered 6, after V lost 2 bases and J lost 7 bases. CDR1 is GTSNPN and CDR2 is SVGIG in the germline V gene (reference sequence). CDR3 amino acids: CAWSHAGTGNSPLHF. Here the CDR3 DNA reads TGTGCCTGGAGTCACGCGGGGACAGGGAATTCACCCCTCCACTTT.

The CDR3 spells CASSLVSTETQYF. The CDR3 region has the DNA TGTGCCAGCAGCTTGGTCTCTACAGAGACCCAGTACTTC. V usage is TRBV5-6 and J usage is TRBJ2-5; no definite D call. Germline V CDR1 and CDR2: SGHDT, YYEEEE. The CDR3 runs 13 residues. V lost 0 bases and J 4 bases, leaving 7 bases between the germline ends.

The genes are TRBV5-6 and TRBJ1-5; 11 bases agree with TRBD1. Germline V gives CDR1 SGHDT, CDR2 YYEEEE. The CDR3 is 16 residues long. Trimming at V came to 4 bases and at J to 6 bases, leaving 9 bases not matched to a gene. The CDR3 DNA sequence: TGTGCCAGCAGCAAGGCTGGACAGGGGGCATTTCAGCCCCAGCATTTT. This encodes CASSKAGQGAFQPQHF.

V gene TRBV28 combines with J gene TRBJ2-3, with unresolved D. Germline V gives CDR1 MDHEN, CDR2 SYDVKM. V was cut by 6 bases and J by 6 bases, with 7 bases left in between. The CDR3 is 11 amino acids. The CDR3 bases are TGTGCCAGCAGGACCCTGGATACGCAGTATTTT. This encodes CASRTLDTQYF.

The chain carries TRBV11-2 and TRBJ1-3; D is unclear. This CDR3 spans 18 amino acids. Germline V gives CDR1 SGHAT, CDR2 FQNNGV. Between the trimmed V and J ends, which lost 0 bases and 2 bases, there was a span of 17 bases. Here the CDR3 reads CASSLEPDPRWAGNTIYF. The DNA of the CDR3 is TGTGCCAGCAGCTTAGAACCGGACCCTCGATGGGCTGGAAACACCATATATTTT.

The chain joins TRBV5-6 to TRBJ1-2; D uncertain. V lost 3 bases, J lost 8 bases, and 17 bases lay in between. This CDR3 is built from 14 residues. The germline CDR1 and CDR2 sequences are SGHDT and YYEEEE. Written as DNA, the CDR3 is TGTGCCAGCAGCTGGTCCGGTGGGTTTGGGGGCTACACCTTC. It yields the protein CASSWSGGFGGYTF.

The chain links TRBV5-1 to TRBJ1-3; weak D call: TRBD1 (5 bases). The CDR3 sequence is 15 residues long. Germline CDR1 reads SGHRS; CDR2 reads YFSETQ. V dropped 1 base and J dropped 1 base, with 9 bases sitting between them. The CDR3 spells CASSLRTGSGNTIYF. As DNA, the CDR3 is TGCGCCAGCAGCTTGCGCACAGGATCTGGAAACACCATATATTTT.

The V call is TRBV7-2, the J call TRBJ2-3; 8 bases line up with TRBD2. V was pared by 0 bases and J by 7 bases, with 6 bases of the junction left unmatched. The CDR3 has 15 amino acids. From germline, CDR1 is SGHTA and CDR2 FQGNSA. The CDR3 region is CASSLAGLGLNTQYF. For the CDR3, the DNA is TGTGCCAGCAGCTTAGCGGGACTAGGGTTAAATACGCAGTATTTT.

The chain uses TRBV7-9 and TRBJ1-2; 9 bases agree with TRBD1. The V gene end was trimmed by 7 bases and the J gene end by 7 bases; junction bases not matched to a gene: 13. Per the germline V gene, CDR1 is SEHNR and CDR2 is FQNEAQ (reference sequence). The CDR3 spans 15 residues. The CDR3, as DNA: TGTGCCAGCACCGATATAGGGACAGGGTTGTTTGGCTACACCTTC. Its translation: CASTDIGTGLFGYTF.

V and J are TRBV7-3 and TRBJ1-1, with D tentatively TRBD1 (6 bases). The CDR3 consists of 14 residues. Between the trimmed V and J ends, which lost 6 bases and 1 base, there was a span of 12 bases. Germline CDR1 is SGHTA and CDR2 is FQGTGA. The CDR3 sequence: CASRHRDWNTEAFF. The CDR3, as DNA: TGTGCCAGCAGACACAGGGACTGGAACACTGAAGCTTTCTTT.

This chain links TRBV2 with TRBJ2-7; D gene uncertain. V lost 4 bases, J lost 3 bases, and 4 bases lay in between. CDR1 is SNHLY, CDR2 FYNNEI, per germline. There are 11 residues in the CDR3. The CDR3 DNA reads TGTGCCAGCAGTGCCTACTACGAGCAGTACTTC. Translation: CASSAYYEQYF.

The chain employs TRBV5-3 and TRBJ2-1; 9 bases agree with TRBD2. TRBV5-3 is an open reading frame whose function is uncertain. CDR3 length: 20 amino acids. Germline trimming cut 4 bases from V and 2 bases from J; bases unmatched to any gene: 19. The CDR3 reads CARSRKAIAGGPLAYNEQFF. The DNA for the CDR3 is TGTGCCAGAAGCCGGAAGGCGATTGCGGGGGGGCCCCTAGCCTACAATGAGCAGTTCTTC.

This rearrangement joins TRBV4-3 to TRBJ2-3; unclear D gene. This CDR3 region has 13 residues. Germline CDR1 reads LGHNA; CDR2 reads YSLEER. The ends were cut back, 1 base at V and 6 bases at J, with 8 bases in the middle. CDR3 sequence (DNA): TGCGCCAGCAGCCAAGGATCCGGGGATACGCAGTATTTT. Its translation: CASSQGSGDTQYF.

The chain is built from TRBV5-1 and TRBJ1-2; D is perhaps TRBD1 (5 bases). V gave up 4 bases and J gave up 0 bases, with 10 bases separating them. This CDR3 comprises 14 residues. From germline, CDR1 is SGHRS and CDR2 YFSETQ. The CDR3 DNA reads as TGCGCCAGCAGCCCCCGGGGGACTAACTATGGCTACACCTTC. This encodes CASSPRGTNYGYTF.

The CDR3 here is CAWSVYSPAWGNEQFF. CDR3 nucleotide sequence: TGTGCCTGGAGTGTCTATTCCCCGGCATGGGGCAATGAGCAGTTCTTC. The V call is TRBV30, the J call TRBJ2-1; no clear D gene. The CDR3 is 16 amino acids. V lost 0 bases and J 6 bases, leaving 18 bases between the germline ends. Germline V gene lookup returns CDR1 GTSNPN and CDR2 SVGIG (reference sequence).

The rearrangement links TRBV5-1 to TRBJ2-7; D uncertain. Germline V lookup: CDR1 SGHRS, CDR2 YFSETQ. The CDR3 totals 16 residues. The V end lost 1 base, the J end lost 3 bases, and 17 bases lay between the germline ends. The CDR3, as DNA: TGCGCCAGCAGCTTGTCAGGCAGTCTTCTTCTCTACGAGCAGTACTTC. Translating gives CASSLSGSLLLYEQYF. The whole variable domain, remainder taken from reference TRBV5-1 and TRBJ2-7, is KAGVTQTPRYLIKTRGQQVTLSCSPISGHRSVSWYQQTPGQGLQFLFEYFSETQRNKGNFPGRFSGRQFSNSRSEMNVSTLELGDSALYLCASSLSGSLLLYEQYFGPGTRLTVT.

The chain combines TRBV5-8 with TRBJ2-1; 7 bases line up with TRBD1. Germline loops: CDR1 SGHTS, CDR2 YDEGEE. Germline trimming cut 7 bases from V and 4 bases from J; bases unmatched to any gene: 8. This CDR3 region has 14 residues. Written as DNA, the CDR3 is TGTGCCAGCTTCCGACAGGGTCCATACAATGAGCAGTTCTTC. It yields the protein CASFRQGPYNEQFF.

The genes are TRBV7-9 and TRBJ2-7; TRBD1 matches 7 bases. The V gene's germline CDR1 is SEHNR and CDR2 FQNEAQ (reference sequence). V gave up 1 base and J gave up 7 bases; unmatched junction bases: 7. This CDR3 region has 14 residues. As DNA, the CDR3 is TGTGCCAGCAGCTTAGAAAGACAGGGTGGGGAGCAGTACTTC. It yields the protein CASSLERQGGEQYF. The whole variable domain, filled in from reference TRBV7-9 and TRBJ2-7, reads DTGVSQNPRHKITKRGQNVTFRCDPISEHNRLYWYRQTLGQGPEFLTYFQNEAQLEKSRLLSDRFSAERPKGSFSTLEIQRTEQGDSAMYLCASSLERQGGEQYFGPGTRLTVT.

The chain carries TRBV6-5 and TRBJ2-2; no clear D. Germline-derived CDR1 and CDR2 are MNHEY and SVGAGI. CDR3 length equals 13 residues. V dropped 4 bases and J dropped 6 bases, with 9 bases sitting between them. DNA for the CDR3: TGTGCCAGCAGTTCCAGTTATTCCGGGGAGCTGTTTTTT. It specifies CASSSSYSGELFF.

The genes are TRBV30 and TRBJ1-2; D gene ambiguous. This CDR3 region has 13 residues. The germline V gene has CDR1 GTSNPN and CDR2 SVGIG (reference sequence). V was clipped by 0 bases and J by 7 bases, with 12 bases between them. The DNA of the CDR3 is TGTGCCTGGAGTGTACACAGCCGAGGTGGCTACACCTTC. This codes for CAWSVHSRGGYTF.

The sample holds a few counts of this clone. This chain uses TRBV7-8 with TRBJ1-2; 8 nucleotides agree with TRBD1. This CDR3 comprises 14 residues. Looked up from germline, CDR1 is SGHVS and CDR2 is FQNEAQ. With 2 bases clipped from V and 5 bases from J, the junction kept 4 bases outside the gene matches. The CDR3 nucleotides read TGTGCCAGCAGCTTACAGGGGGCGAGTTATGGCTACACCTTC. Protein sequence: CASSLQGASYGYTF.

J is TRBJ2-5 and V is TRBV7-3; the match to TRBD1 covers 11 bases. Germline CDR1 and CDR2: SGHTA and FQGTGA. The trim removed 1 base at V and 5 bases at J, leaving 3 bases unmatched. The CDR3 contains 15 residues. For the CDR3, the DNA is TGTGCCAGCAGCTTAATAGGACAGGGGGCTGAGACCCAGTACTTC. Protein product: CASSLIGQGAETQYF.

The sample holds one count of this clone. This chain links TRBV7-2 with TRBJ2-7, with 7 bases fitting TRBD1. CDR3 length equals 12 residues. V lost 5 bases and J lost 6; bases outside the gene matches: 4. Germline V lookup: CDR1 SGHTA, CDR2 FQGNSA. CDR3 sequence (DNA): TGTGCCAGCAGCCGAGACAGGGCCGAGCAGTACTTC. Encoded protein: CASSRDRAEQYF.

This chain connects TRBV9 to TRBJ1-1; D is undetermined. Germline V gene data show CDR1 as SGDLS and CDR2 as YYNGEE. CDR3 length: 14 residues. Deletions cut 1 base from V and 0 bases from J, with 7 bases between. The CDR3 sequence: CASSVFKMNTEAFF. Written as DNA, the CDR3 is TGTGCCAGCAGCGTATTTAAAATGAACACTGAAGCTTTCTTT. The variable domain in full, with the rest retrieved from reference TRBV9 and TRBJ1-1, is DSGVTQTPKHLITATGQRVTLRCSPRSGDLSVYWYQQSLDQGLQFLIQYYNGEERAKGNILERFSAQQFPDLHSELNLSSLELGDSALYFCASSVFKMNTEAFFGQGTRLTVV.

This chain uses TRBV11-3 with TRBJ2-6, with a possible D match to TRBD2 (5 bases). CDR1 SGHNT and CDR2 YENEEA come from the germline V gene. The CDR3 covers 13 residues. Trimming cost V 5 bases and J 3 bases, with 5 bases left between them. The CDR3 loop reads CASSAGGANVLTF. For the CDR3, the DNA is TGTGCCAGCAGCGCGGGTGGGGCCAACGTCCTGACTTTC.

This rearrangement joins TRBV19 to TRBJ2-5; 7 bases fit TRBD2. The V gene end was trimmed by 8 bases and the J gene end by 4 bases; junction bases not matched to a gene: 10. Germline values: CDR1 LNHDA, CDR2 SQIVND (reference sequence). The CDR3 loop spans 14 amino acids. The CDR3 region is CASSHGGVPETQYF. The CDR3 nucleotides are TGTGCCAGTTCCCATGGGGGGGTCCCAGAGACCCAGTACTTC. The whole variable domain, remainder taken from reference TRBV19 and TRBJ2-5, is DGGITQSPKYLFRKEGQNVTLSCEQNLNHDAMYWYRQDPGQGLRLIYYSQIVNDFQKGDIAEGYSVSREKKESFPLTVTSAQKNPTAFYLCASSHGGVPETQYFGPGTRLLVL.

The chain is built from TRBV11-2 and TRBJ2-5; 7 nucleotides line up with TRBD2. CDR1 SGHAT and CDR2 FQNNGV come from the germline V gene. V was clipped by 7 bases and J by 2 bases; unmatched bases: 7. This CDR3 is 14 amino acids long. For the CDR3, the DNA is TGTGCCAGCACGGCCGGGACTACACAAGAGACCCAGTACTTC. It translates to CASTAGTTQETQYF.

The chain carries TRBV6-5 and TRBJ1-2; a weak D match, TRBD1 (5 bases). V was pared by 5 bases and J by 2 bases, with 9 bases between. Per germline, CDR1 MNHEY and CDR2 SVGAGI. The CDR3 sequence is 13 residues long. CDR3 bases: TGTGCCAGCAGTCTCCGACAGAACTATGGCTACACCTTC. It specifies CASSLRQNYGYTF.